This entry lists 9 T cell receptor beta chains sequenced from one sample in a study of T cell responses to AZD1222 COVID-19 vaccine. Assay used: immunoSEQ multiplex PCR; TCRdb lists only in-frame clones, some missing. The repertoire has 150,000 to 200,000 clones, 90% to 95% of them found once; the top ten carry approximately 1%. The material was peripheral blood, obtained 28 days after the second AZD1222 dose. The receptors shown here come from an adult who received the AZD1222 COVID-19 vaccine.

This chain connects TRBV12-5 to TRBJ1-5; 7 nucleotides agree with TRBD1. The CDR3 consists of 13 residues. From germline, CDR1 is LGHNT and CDR2 FRNRAP. After removal of 4 bases from V and 7 bases from J, the junction contained 4 bases not matched to a gene. CDR3 sequence (DNA): TGTGCTAGTGGTTATCAGGGGGGCCAGCCCCAGCATTTT. Translated, it gives CASGYQGGQPQHF.

This chain joins TRBV19 and TRBJ1-1; D unclear. Trimming took 4 bases from V and 5 from J, leaving 14 bases between them. Germline V gene data show CDR1 as LNHDA and CDR2 as SQIVND (reference sequence). The CDR3 contains 14 residues. The CDR3 DNA is TGTGCCAGTAGTAGCCCACAAGGCCGGACTGAAGCTTTCTTT. This encodes CASSSPQGRTEAFF. The full variable domain, rest sourced from reference TRBV19 and TRBJ1-1, is DGGITQSPKYLFRKEGQNVTLSCEQNLNHDAMYWYRQDPGQGLRLIYYSQIVNDFQKGDIAEGYSVSREKKESFPLTVTSAQKNPTAFYLCASSSPQGRTEAFFGQGTRLTVV.

The chain joins TRBV14 to TRBJ1-3, with a possible D match to TRBD1 (5 bases). The ends were cut back, 5 bases at V and 4 bases at J, with 15 bases in the middle. Germline CDR1 SGHDN, CDR2 FVKESK. The CDR3 runs 15 residues. The CDR3 sequence is CASSRGHFPGNTIYF. CDR3 coding DNA: TGTGCCAGCAGCAGGGGCCATTTTCCCGGAAACACCATATATTTT.

This chain connects TRBV6-5 to TRBJ2-7; D remains ambiguous. The CDR3 contains 11 residues. Germline-derived CDR1 and CDR2 are MNHEY and SVGAGI. The V and J ends lost 5 bases and 4 bases respectively, with 6 bases between them. CDR3 amino acids: CASSPRYEQYF. CDR3 nucleotides: TGTGCCAGCAGTCCACGATACGAGCAGTACTTC.

This chain joins TRBV7-2 and TRBJ2-7, with 7 bases that match TRBD1. Losses at the gene ends were 3 bases for V and 2 bases for J; bases not matched to a gene: 1. The CDR3 extends over 13 amino acids. Germline lookup yields CDR1 SGHTA and CDR2 FQGNSA. As DNA, the CDR3 is TGTGCCAGCAGCTTTGACAGGGCCTACGAGCAGTACTTC. Amino acid sequence: CASSFDRAYEQYF.

The chain combines TRBV30 with TRBJ1-4; no definite D call. V was clipped by 1 base and J by 5 bases, with 5 bases between them. The CDR3 runs 12 residues. Germline V gene sequence: CDR1 GTSNPN, CDR2 SVGIG (reference sequence). In DNA form, the CDR3 reads TGTGCCTGGAGTGGTCAGAATGAAAAACTGTTTTTT. Amino acid sequence: CAWSGQNEKLFF.

The chain's CDR3 is CASSLRVAGSAYNSPLHF. The CDR3 DNA is TGTGCCAGCAGCTTACGGGTCGCGGGGTCCGCCTATAATTCACCCCTCCACTTT. The chain employs TRBV11-2 and TRBJ1-6, with D unclear. Per the germline V gene, CDR1 is SGHAT and CDR2 is FQNNGV. This CDR3 comprises 18 residues. Trimming stripped 2 bases from V and 2 bases from J, with 16 bases between.

V and J are TRBV5-1 and TRBJ2-1; weak D call: TRBD2 (6 bases). V was clipped by 4 bases and J by 0 bases, with 8 bases between them. CDR1 is SGHRS, CDR2 YFSETQ, per germline. This CDR3 is built from 14 residues. This CDR3 is CASSRRASYNEQFF. The DNA for the CDR3 is TGCGCCAGCAGCCGGAGGGCCTCCTACAATGAGCAGTTCTTC.

CDR3 DNA: TGTGCCAGCAGCTTGGCCGGGACAGACTCTGGAAACACCATATATTTT. It yields the protein CASSLAGTDSGNTIYF. The chain is built from TRBV5-5 and TRBJ1-3; 7 bases line up with TRBD1. Per the germline V gene, CDR1 is SGHKS and CDR2 is YYEKEE (reference sequence). J gave up 0 bases and V 0 bases, and 3 bases lay outside the gene matches. This CDR3 spans 16 amino acids.